This TCR beta chain was documented in a study of blood T cell repertoires in COVID-19. Overall study: Specimens from acute and convalescent COVID-19 originated in the United States, Italy and Spain. The cDNA or gDNA used as material had been derived from T cells, B-cell-depleted T cells, or PBMCs.

The length of the CDR3 is 16 residues. The V gene end was trimmed by 1 base and the J gene end by 4 bases; junction bases not matched to a gene: 9. CDR1 and CDR2 from the germline V gene are WSHSY and SAAADI. The sample holds a few counts of this clone. This table comes from immunoSEQ multiplex PCR, and its TCRdb copy is limited to in-frame clones, with some not included. The data hold 120,000 to 150,000 clones, with about four fifths observed a single time. This sequence joins TRBV10-2 and TRBJ1-1, with 7 positions matching TRBD1. The source of this sequence is a human donor in a cohort sampled during active COVID-19. Sequencing input: peripheral blood. CDR3 sequence reads: CASSELGRGVSTEAFF. CDR3 bases: TGCGCCAGCAGTGAGTTGGGCAGGGGGGTGTCCACTGAAGCTTTCTTT.